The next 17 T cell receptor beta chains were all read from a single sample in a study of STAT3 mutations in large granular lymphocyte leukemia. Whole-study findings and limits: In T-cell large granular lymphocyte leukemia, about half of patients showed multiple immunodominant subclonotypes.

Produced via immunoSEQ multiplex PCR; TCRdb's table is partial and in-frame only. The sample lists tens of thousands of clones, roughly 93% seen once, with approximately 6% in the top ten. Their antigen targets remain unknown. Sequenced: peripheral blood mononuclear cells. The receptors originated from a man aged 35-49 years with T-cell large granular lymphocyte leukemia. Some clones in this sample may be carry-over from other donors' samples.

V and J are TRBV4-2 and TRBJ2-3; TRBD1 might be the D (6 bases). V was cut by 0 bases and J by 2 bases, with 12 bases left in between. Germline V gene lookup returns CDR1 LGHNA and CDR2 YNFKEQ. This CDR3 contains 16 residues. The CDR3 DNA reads TGTGCCAGCAGCCAAGATCTGGGACAAGCCACAGATACGCAGTATTTT. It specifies CASSQDLGQATDTQYF.

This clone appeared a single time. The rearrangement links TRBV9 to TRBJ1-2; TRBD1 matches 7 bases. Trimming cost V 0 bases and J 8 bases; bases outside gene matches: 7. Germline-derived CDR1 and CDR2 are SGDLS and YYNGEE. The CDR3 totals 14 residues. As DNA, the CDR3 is TGTGCCAGCAGCGTAGAAGACGACAGGGACGGCTACACCTTC. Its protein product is CASSVEDDRDGYTF.

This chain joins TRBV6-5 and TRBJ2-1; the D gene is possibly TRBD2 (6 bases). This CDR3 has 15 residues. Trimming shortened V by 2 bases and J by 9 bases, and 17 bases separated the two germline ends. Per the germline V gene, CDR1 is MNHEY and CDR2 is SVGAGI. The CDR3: CASSYGGAGGTEQFF. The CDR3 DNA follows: TGTGCCAGCAGTTACGGAGGGGCCGGGGGAACTGAGCAGTTCTTC.

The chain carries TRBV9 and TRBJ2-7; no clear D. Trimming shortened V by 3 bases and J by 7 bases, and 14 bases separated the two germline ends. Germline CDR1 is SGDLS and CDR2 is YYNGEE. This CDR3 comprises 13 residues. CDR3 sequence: CASSEASWEEQYF. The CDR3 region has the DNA TGTGCCAGCAGCGAGGCCTCTTGGGAAGAGCAGTACTTC.

CDR3 region: CASSVRGSGEQYF. The DNA for the CDR3 is TGTGCCAGCAGTGTAAGGGGGTCAGGCGAGCAGTACTTC. The chain is built from TRBV2 and TRBJ2-7; TRBD1 might be the D (6 bases). With 4 bases removed from V and 6 bases from J, the gap between germline ends came to 13 bases. The germline CDR1 and CDR2 sequences are SNHLY and FYNNEI. This CDR3 spans 13 amino acids.

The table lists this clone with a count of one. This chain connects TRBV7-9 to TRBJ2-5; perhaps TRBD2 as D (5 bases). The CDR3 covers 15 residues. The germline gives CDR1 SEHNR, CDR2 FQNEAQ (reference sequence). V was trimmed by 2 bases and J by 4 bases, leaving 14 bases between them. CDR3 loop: CASSLSEYSGETQYF. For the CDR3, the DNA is TGTGCCAGCAGCTTATCTGAGTACAGCGGAGAGACCCAGTACTTC.

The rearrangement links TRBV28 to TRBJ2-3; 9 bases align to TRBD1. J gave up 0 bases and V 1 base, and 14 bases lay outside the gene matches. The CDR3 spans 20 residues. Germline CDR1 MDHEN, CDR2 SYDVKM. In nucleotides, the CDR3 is TGTGCCAGCAGTTTATCGCTTACGGACAGGGGATGGAAAAGCACAGATACGCAGTATTTT. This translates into CASSLSLTDRGWKSTDTQYF.

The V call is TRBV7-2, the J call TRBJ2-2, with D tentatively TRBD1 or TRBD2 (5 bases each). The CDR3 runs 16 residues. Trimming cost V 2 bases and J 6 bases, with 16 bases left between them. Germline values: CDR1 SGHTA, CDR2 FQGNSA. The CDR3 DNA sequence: TGTGCCAGCAGCTTAAGTGGGACCCCCGGACCCGGGGAGCTGTTTTTT. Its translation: CASSLSGTPGPGELFF.

CDR3 bases: TGTGCCATTGGGACAGCGAACACTGAAGCTTTCTTT. Its translation is CAIGTANTEAFF. The chain links TRBV15 to TRBJ1-1; 7 nucleotides agree with TRBD1. CDR1 and CDR2 from the germline V gene are LNHNV and YYDKDF (reference sequence). The length of the CDR3 is 12 residues. Trimming removed 10 bases from V and 1 base from J; junction bases left unmatched: 3.

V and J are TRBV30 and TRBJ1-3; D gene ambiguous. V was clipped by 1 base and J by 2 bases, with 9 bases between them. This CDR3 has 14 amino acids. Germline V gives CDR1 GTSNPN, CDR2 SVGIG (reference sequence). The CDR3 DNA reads TGTGCCTGGAGTGGTGCCAGCCCTGGAAACACCATATATTTT. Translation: CAWSGASPGNTIYF.

The CDR3 coding sequence is TGTGCCAGCTCTGTGGGGTGGGATCAGCCCCAGCATTTT. This sequence encodes CASSVGWDQPQHF. The rearrangement uses TRBV18 and TRBJ1-5; D is ambiguous. Germline V gives CDR1 KGHSH, CDR2 LQKENI. V was clipped by 6 bases and J by 5 bases, with 11 bases between them. There are 13 residues in the CDR3.

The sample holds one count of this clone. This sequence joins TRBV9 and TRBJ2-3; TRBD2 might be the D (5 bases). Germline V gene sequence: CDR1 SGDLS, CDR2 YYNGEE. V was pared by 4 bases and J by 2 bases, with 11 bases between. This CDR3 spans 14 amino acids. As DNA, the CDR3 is TGTGCCAGCAGCCCCTGGACTTTCACAGATACGCAGTATTTT. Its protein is CASSPWTFTDTQYF. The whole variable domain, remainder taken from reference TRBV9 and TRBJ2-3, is DSGVTQTPKHLITATGQRVTLRCSPRSGDLSVYWYQQSLDQGLQFLIQYYNGEERAKGNILERFSAQQFPDLHSELNLSSLELGDSALYFCASSPWTFTDTQYFGPGTRLTVL.

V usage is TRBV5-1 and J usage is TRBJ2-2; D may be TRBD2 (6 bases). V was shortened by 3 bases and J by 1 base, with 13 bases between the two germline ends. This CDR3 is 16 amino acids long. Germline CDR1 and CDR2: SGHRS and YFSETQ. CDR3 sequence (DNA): TGCGCCAGCAGCTCCCGGGGACTCGTGAACACCGGGGAGCTGTTTTTT. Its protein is CASSSRGLVNTGELFF.

CDR3 in DNA: TGCGCCAGCAGCCTAGACCGGACAGGGCCGAATGAAAAACTGTTTTTT. It is translated as CASSLDRTGPNEKLFF. The chain links TRBV5-1 to TRBJ1-4, with 8 bases matching TRBD1. Per the germline V gene, CDR1 is SGHRS and CDR2 is YFSETQ. The ends lost 4 bases at V and 5 bases at J; junction bases unmatched: 10. The CDR3 runs 16 residues.

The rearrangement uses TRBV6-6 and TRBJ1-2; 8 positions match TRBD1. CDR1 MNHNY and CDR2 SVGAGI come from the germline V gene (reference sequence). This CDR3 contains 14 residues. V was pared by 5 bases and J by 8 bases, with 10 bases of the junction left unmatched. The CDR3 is CASSHGQGLRGYTF. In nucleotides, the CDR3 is TGTGCCAGCAGTCACGGACAGGGACTAAGGGGCTACACCTTC.

The CDR3 loop is CASSPQGTGELFF. DNA for the CDR3: TGTGCCAGCTCACCCCAGGGTACCGGGGAGCTGTTTTTT. The chain is built from TRBV18 and TRBJ2-2; maybe TRBD1 (5 bases). The CDR3 sequence is 13 residues long. Trimming took off 3 bases at V and 5 bases at J, with 7 bases between the two ends. Germline values: CDR1 KGHSH, CDR2 LQKENI. Full variable domain (remainder filled in from reference TRBV18 and TRBJ2-2): NAGVMQNPRHLVRRRGQEARLRCSPMKGHSHVYWYRQLPEEGLKFMVYLQKENIIDESGMPKERFSAEFPKEGPSILRIQQVVRGDSAAYFCASSPQGTGELFFGEGSRLTVL.

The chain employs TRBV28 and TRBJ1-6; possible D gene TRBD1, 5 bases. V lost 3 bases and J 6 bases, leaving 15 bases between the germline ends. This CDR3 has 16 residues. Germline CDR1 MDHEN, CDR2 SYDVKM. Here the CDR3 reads CASSLGQGFPNSPLHF. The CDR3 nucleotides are TGTGCCAGCAGTTTGGGCCAGGGATTCCCTAATTCACCCCTCCACTTT.